The 7 T cell receptor beta chains given below trace back to one sample, sequenced in a study of cytomegalovirus exposure and HLA in healthy donors. PCR employed 60 Vbeta and 13 Jbeta primers. Sequencing used immunoSEQ multiplex PCR; TCRdb keeps in-frame clones, though not all of them. This sample has about 160,000 clones, with roughly 80% found just once. The specimen was PBMCs. All receptors derive from a male donor in good health and CMV-seropositive.

This clone came up a few times. V usage is TRBV10-1 and J usage is TRBJ2-7; 9 nucleotides agree with TRBD1. Trimming cost V 8 bases and J 10 bases; bases outside gene matches: 12. This CDR3 is built from 13 residues. Germline CDR1 is WNHNN and CDR2 is SYGVQD (reference sequence). DNA for the CDR3: TGCGCCAGCGCTCAGACCGGGACAGGGAAACAGTACTTC. Residues: CASAQTGTGKQYF.

The chain carries TRBV9 and TRBJ1-1; D remains unclear. Germline V CDR1 and CDR2: SGDLS, YYNGEE. There are 12 residues in the CDR3. V dropped 5 bases and J dropped 7 bases, with 12 bases sitting between them. The CDR3 here is CASSKREGEAFF. The CDR3 nucleotides read TGTGCCAGCAGTAAAAGGGAGGGTGAAGCTTTCTTT.

CDR3 loop: CASSLDHSYTF. As DNA, the CDR3 is TGTGCCAGCAGCTTAGATCACTCCTACACCTTC. V gene TRBV7-9 combines with J gene TRBJ1-2; D is undetermined. CDR1 SEHNR and CDR2 FQNEAQ come from the germline V gene (reference sequence). The CDR3 is 11 amino acids. V gave up 1 base and J gave up 10 bases, with 7 bases separating them.

The genes are TRBV28 and TRBJ1-2; the D is unclear. Germline lookup yields CDR1 MDHEN and CDR2 SYDVKM. Trimming left V 2 bases short and J 6 bases short, with 10 bases between. The CDR3 runs to 13 residues. The CDR3 is CASSLGGNHGYTF. CDR3 bases: TGTGCCAGCAGTTTAGGCGGGAACCATGGCTACACCTTC.

This chain uses TRBV7-9 with TRBJ1-2; D possibly corresponds to TRBD1 (6 bases). Germline V CDR1 and CDR2: SEHNR, FQNEAQ (reference sequence). The CDR3 is 13 residues long. V lost 5 bases and J lost 8, with 15 bases in between. The CDR3 nucleotides read TGTGCCAGCAGCACGGGGACACGACGGGGCTACACCTTC. Translating it yields CASSTGTRRGYTF.

The rearrangement links TRBV30 to TRBJ2-3; the D is unclear. Trimming cost V 4 bases and J 7 bases, with 9 bases left between them. The CDR3 length is 11 residues. Per the germline V gene, CDR1 is GTSNPN and CDR2 is SVGIG (reference sequence). The chain's CDR3 is CAWTGQNTQYF. In DNA, the CDR3 is TGTGCCTGGACTGGGCAGAATACGCAGTATTTT.

The chain has TRBV2 and TRBJ1-2, with TRBD1 matching over 8 bases. CDR3 size: 13 residues. The J segment lost 5 bases and the V segment lost 6 bases, leaving 5 bases of the junction unmatched. CDR1 SNHLY and CDR2 FYNNEI come from the germline V gene. CDR3 protein: CASSDRGRYGYTF. In DNA form, the CDR3 reads TGTGCCAGCAGCGACAGGGGCCGGTATGGCTACACCTTC.